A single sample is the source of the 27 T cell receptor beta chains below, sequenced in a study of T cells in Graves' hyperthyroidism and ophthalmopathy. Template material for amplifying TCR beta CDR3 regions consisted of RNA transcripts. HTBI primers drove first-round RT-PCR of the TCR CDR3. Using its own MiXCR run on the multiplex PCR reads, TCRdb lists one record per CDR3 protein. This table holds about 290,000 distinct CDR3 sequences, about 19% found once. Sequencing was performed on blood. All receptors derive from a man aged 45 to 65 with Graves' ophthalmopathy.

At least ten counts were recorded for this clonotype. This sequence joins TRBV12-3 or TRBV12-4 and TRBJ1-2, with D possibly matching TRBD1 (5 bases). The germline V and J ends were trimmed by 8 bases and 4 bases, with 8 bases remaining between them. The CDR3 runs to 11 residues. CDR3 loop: CASGQGYGYTF. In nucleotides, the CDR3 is TGTGCCAGCGGGCAGGGCTATGGCTACACCTTC.

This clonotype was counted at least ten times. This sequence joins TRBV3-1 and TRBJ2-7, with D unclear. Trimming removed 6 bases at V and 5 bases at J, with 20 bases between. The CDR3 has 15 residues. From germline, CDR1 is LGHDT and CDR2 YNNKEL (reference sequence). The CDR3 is CASSVLAVGVNEQYF. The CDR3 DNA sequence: TGTGCCAGCAGTGTGTTAGCCGTTGGAGTTAACGAGCAGTACTTC.

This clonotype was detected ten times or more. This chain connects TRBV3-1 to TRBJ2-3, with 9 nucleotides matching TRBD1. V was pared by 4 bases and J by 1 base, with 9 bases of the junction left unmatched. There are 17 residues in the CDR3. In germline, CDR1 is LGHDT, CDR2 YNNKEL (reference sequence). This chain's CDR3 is CASSPLGQGVGTDTQYF. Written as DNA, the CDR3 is TGTGCCAGCAGCCCCCTGGGACAGGGAGTGGGCACAGATACGCAGTATTTT.

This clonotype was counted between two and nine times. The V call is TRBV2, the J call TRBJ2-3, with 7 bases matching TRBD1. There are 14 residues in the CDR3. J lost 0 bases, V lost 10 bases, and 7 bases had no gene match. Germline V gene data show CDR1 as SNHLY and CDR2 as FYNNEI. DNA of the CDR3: TGTGCCACCTCTGACAGGGATAGCACAGATACGCAGTATTTT. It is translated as CATSDRDSTDTQYF. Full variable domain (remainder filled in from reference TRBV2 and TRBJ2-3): EPEVTQTPSHQVTQMGQEVILRCVPISNHLYFYWYRQILGQKVEFLVSFYNNEISEKSEIFDDQFSVERPDGSNFTLKIRSTKLEDSAMYFCATSDRDSTDTQYFGPGTRLTVL.

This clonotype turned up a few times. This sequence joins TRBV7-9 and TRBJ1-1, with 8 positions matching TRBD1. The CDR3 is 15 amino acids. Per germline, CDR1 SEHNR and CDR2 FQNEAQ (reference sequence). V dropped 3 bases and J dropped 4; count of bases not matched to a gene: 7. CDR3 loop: CASSFTGGLVTEAFF. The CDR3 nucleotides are TGTGCCAGCAGCTTCACAGGGGGGTTGGTCACTGAAGCTTTCTTT.

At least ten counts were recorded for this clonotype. The DNA of the CDR3 is TGCAGTGCTAGCAAGGACATCACAGATACGCAGTATTTT. This gives the protein CSASKDITDTQYF. The gene calls are TRBV20-1 and TRBJ2-3, with D perhaps TRBD1 (5 bases). V was cut by 3 bases and J by 2 bases, with 9 bases left in between. The CDR3 length is 13 residues. In germline, CDR1 is DFQATT, CDR2 SNEGSKA (reference sequence).

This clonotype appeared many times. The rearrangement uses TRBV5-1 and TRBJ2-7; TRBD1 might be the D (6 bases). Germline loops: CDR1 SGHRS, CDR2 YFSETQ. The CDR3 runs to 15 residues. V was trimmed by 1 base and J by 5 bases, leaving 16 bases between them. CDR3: CASSLMGLSGDEQYF. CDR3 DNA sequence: TGCGCCAGCAGCTTGATGGGCCTCTCAGGGGACGAGCAGTACTTC.

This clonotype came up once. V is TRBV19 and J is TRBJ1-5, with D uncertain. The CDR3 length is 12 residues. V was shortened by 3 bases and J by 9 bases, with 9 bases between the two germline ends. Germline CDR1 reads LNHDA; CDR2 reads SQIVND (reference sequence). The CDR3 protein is CASSITWGPQHF. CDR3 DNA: TGTGCCAGTAGTATTACGTGGGGGCCCCAGCATTTT.

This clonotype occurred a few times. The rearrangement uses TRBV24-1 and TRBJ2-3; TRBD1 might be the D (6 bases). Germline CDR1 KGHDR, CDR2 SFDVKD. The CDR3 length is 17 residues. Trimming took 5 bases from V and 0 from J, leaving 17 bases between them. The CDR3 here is CATSGSDRDLSTDTQYF. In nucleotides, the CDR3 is TGTGCCACCAGTGGTTCGGACAGAGACCTTAGCACAGATACGCAGTATTTT.

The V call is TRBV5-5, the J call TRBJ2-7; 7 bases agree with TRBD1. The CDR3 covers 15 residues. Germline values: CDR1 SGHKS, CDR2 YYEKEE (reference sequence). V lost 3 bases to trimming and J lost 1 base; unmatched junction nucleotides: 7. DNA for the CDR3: TGTGCCAGCAGCTCGCAGACAGGGTCTTCCTACGAGCAGTACTTC. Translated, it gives CASSSQTGSSYEQYF.

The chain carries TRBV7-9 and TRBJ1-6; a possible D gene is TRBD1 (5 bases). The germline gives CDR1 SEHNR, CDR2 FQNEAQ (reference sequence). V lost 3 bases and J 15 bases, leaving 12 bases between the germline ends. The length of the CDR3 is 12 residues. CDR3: CASSFRTGHLHF. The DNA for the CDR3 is TGTGCCAGCAGCTTCCGGACCGGACACCTCCACTTT.

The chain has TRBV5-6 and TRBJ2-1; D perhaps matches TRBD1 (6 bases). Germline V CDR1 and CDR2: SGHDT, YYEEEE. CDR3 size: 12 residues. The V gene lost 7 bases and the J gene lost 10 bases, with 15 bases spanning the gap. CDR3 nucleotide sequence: TGTGCCAGCGGCCCGACAGGCCGGGAGCAGTTCTTC. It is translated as CASGPTGREQFF.

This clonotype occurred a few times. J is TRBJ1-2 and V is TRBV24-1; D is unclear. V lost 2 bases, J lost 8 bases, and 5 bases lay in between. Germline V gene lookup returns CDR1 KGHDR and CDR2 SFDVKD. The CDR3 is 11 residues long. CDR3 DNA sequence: TGTGCCACCAGTGATTCCATGGGCTACACCTTC. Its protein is CATSDSMGYTF.

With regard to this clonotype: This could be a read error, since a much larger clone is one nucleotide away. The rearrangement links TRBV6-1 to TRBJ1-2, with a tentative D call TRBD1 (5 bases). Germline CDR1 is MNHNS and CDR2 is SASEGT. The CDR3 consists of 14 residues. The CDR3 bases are TGTGCCAGCAACGCGGGGGGAGCTAACCATGGCTACACCTTC. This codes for CASNAGGANHGYTF.

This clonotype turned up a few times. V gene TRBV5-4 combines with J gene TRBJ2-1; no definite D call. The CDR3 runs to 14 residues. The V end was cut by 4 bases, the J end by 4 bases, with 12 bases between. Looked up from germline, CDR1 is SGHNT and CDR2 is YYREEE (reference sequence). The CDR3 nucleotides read TGTGCCAGCAGCATCCGGACGGAGTACAATGAGCAGTTCTTC. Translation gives CASSIRTEYNEQFF.

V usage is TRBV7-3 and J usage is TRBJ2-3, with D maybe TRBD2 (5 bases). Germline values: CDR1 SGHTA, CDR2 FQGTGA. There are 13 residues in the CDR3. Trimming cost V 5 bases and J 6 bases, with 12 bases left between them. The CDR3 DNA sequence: TGTGCCAGCAGCCACGGAGGCGTGGATACGCAGTATTTT. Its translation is CASSHGGVDTQYF. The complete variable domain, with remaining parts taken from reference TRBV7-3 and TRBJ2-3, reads GAGVSQTPSNKVTEKGKYVELRCDPISGHTALYWYRQSLGQGPEFLIYFQGTGAADDSGLPNDRFFAVRPEGSVSTLKIQRTERGDSAVYLCASSHGGVDTQYFGPGTRLTVL.

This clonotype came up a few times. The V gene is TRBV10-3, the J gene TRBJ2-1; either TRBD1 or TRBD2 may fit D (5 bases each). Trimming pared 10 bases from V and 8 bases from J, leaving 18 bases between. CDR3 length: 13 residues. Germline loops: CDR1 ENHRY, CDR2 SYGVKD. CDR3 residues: CATAGITGHEQFF. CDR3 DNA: TGTGCCACCGCTGGGATTACGGGGCATGAGCAGTTCTTC.

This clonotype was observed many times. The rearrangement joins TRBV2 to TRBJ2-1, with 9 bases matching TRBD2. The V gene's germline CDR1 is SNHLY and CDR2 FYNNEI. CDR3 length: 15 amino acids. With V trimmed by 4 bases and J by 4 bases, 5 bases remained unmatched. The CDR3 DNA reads TGTGCCAGCAGTGGAGAGGCGGGAGGGTACAATGAGCAGTTCTTC. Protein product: CASSGEAGGYNEQFF. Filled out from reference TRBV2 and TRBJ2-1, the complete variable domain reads EPEVTQTPSHQVTQMGQEVILRCVPISNHLYFYWYRQILGQKVEFLVSFYNNEISEKSEIFDDQFSVERPDGSNFTLKIRSTKLEDSAMYFCASSGEAGGYNEQFFGPGTRLTVL.

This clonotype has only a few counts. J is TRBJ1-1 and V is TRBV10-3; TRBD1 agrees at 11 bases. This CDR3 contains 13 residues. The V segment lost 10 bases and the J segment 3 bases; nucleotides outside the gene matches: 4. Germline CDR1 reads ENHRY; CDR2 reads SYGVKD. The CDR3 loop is CATWDRGYTEAFF. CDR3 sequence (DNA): TGTGCCACCTGGGACAGGGGGTACACTGAAGCTTTCTTT.

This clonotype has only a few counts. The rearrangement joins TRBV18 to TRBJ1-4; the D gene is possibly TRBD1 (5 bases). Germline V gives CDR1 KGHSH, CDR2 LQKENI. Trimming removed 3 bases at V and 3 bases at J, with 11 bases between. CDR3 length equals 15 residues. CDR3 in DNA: TGTGCCAGCTCACCTCAACAGGAGCCTAATGAAAAACTGTTTTTT. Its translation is CASSPQQEPNEKLFF.

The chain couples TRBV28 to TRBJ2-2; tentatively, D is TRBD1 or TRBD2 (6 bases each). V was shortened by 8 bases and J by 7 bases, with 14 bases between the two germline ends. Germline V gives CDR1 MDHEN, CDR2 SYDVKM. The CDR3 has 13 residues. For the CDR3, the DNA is TGTGCCAGCTACACAGAGGGGGGCGGGGAGCTGTTTTTT. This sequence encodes CASYTEGGGELFF. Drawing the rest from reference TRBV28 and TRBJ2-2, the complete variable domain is DVKVTQSSRYLVKRTGEKVFLECVQDMDHENMFWYRQDPGLGLRLIYFSYDVKMKEKGDIPEGYSVSREKKERFSLILESASTNQTSMYLCASYTEGGGELFFGEGSRLTVL.

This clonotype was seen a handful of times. As DNA, the CDR3 is TGTGCCAGCGGGATTAATCAGCCCCAGCATTTT. As protein: CASGINQPQHF. J is TRBJ1-5 and V is TRBV9; D unclear. V lost 7 bases and J lost 4, with 6 bases in between. This CDR3 contains 11 residues. The germline gives CDR1 SGDLS, CDR2 YYNGEE.

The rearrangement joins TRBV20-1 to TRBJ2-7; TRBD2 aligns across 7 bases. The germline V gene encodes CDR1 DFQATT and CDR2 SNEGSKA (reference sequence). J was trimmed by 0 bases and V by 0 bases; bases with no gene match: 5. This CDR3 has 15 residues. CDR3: CSAREARDYSYEQYF. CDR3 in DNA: TGCAGTGCTAGAGAAGCCCGGGACTACTCCTACGAGCAGTACTTC.

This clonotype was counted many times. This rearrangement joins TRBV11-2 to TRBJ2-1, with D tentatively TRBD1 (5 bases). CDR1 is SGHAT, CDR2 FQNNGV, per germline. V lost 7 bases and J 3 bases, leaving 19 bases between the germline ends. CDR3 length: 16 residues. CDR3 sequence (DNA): TGTGCCAGCACCTCTATTAGGGGATTGGGCTACAATGAGCAGTTCTTC. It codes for CASTSIRGLGYNEQFF.

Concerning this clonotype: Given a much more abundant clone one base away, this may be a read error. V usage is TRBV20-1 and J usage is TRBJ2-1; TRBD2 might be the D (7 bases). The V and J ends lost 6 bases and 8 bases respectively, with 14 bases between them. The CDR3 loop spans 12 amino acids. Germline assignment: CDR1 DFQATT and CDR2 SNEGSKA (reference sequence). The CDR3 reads CSARPGGHEQFF. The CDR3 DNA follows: TGCAGTGCGCGACCGGGGGGCCATGAGCAGTTCTTC.

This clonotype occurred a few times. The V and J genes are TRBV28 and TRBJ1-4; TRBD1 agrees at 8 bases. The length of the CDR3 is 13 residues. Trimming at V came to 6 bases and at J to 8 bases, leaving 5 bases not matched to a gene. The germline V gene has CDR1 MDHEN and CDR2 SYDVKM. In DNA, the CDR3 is TGTGCCAGCAGAGACAGGGGAAAAGAAAAACTGTTTTTT. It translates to CASRDRGKEKLFF. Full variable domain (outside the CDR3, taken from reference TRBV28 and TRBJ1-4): DVKVTQSSRYLVKRTGEKVFLECVQDMDHENMFWYRQDPGLGLRLIYFSYDVKMKEKGDIPEGYSVSREKKERFSLILESASTNQTSMYLCASRDRGKEKLFFGSGTQLSVL.

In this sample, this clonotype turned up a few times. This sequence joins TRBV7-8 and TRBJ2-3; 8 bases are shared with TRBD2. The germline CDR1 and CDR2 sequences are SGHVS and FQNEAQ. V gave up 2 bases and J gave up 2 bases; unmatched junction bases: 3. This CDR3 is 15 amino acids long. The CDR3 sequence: CASSLTSGTTDTQYF. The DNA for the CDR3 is TGTGCCAGCAGCTTAACTAGCGGAACCACAGATACGCAGTATTTT.